The following is a TCR beta chain sequence with its context. Antigen: not known. The data stem from a study of regulatory T cells in long-lasting Graves disease. Study observations and caveats: Blood alone, not thyroid tissue, was studied.

Germline CDR1 and CDR2: MNHEY and SMNVEV (reference sequence). The CDR3 length is 11 residues. V shed 8 bases and J shed 6 bases, with 11 bases lying between them. CDR3-region Arm-PCR and iRepertoire HTBI primers produced the TCR beta libraries. TCRdb called the multiplex PCR reads again in MiXCR, with one record for every CDR3 protein. The data contain about 400,000 distinct CDR3 sequences, less than 25% of them singletons. The time point is: persistent/refractory GD, antithyroid drugs over 5 years with positive TRAb. The authors made the TCR library using RNA they extracted from PBMCs. Sequencing was performed on peripheral blood mononuclear cells (PBMCs), taken when the disease was refractory, from a patient treated with antithyroid drugs. The chain carries TRBV27 and TRBJ2-7; possibly TRBD1 or TRBD2 for D (5 bases each). The clonotype comes from a female donor with Graves disease. The CDR3 DNA follows: TGTGCCAGCGTCCGGGGCACCGAGCAGTACTTC. Translated, it gives CASVRGTEQYF.